Below are 31 T cell receptor beta chains sequenced from a single sample in a study of T cells in Graves' hyperthyroidism and ophthalmopathy. Using RNA transcripts as the source, TCR beta CDR3 regions were amplified. HTBI primers were the set used in a first-round RT-PCR of the TCR CDR3. TCRdb analysed the multiplex PCR reads with MiXCR anew, one entry per CDR3 protein. The data hold fewer than 700,000 distinct CDR3 sequences, with 15% to 20% observed a single time. The sample consisted of blood. The source of these receptors is a woman under 40 with Graves' hyperthyroidism.

This clonotype was counted a few times. This sequence joins TRBV5-6 and TRBJ2-1; 11 bases line up with TRBD2. This CDR3 is built from 15 residues. Germline CDR1 reads SGHDT; CDR2 reads YYEEEE. Trimming cost V 4 bases and J 4 bases; bases outside gene matches: 4. The CDR3 loop is CASSHGTSGYNEQFF. The CDR3 region has the DNA TGTGCCAGCAGCCACGGGACTAGCGGATACAATGAGCAGTTCTTC.

This clonotype has a handful of counts. The chain uses TRBV7-2 and TRBJ1-2, with D tentatively TRBD1 (6 bases). The ends were cut back, 4 bases at V and 6 bases at J, with 15 bases in the middle. Germline V gene sequence: CDR1 SGHTA, CDR2 FQGNSA. CDR3 length equals 14 residues. The CDR3 loop is CASSSLQGRNGYTF. As DNA, the CDR3 is TGTGCCAGCAGCTCCCTACAGGGTCGGAATGGCTACACCTTC.

Ten or more counts support this clonotype. The V gene is TRBV7-2, the J gene TRBJ2-3; 10 nucleotides line up with TRBD2. CDR1 is SGHTA, CDR2 FQGNSA, per germline. V lost 5 bases, J lost 4 bases, and 3 bases stayed unmatched. The CDR3 totals 14 residues. This CDR3 reads CASSMGLAPDTQYF. In DNA form, the CDR3 reads TGTGCCAGCAGCATGGGACTAGCGCCAGATACGCAGTATTTT.

This clonotype was seen a few times. The V and J genes are TRBV19 and TRBJ1-4, with D unclear. This CDR3 is 14 amino acids long. V was pared by 5 bases and J by 8 bases, with 15 bases between. The germline V gene encodes CDR1 LNHDA and CDR2 SQIVND (reference sequence). For the CDR3, the DNA is TGTGCCAGTAGTCTCCCTACGGACGCGGAAAAACTGTTTTTT. Encoded protein: CASSLPTDAEKLFF.

The table lists this clonotype with many counts. The rearrangement links TRBV28 to TRBJ2-3, with D perhaps assigned TRBD1 or TRBD2 (5 bases each). Looked up from germline, CDR1 is MDHEN and CDR2 is SYDVKM. CDR3 length equals 15 residues. V was pared by 6 bases and J by 6 bases, with 19 bases between. CDR3 region: CASRFTRDLHDTQYF. The CDR3 DNA reads TGTGCCAGCAGATTTACTAGGGACCTACACGATACGCAGTATTTT.

This clonotype was found many times. V and J are TRBV19 and TRBJ2-7; D tentatively fits TRBD1 or TRBD2 (5 bases each). Between the trimmed V and J ends, which lost 3 bases and 0 bases, there was a span of 9 bases. The germline V gene encodes CDR1 LNHDA and CDR2 SQIVND (reference sequence). The CDR3 is made up of 14 amino acids. The CDR3 protein is CASSIGTDSYEQYF. The DNA of the CDR3 is TGTGCCAGTAGTATCGGGACGGACTCCTACGAGCAGTACTTC.

A note on this clonotype: A much more abundant neighbour one base away suggests this may be a read error. The chain uses TRBV2 and TRBJ2-4, with 9 positions matching TRBD1. CDR1 and CDR2 (germline): SNHLY, FYNNEI. The V gene end was trimmed by 5 bases and the J gene end by 1 base; junction bases not matched to a gene: 3. The CDR3 is made up of 15 amino acids. The CDR3 loop is CASSPQGAAKNIQYF. The CDR3 region has the DNA TGTGCCAGCAGTCCACAGGGGGCGGCCAAAAACATTCAGTACTTC.

This clonotype was counted ten times or more. The chain uses TRBV6-2 or TRBV6-3 and TRBJ2-1; 10 nucleotides agree with TRBD2. Germline V gene data show CDR1 as MNHEY and CDR2 as SVGEGT. The CDR3 extends over 17 amino acids. V lost 5 bases and J lost 7; bases outside the gene matches: 14. The CDR3 bases are TGTGCCAGCAGTCCTGAGCGGGAGGGGACTATGTCGAATGAGCAGTTCTTC. Translated, it gives CASSPEREGTMSNEQFF.

V gene TRBV29-1 combines with J gene TRBJ2-7; the match to TRBD1 covers 10 bases. After removal of 6 bases from V and 5 bases from J, the junction contained 4 bases not matched to a gene. Germline CDR1 SQVTM, CDR2 ANQGSEA. The CDR3 is made up of 12 amino acids. The CDR3 loop reads CSVRDRGNEQYF. CDR3 nucleotides: TGCAGCGTCCGGGACAGGGGTAACGAGCAGTACTTC.

This clonotype was picked up many times. The chain couples TRBV2 to TRBJ2-4, with D perhaps matching TRBD1 (5 bases). V was clipped by 5 bases and J by 8 bases, with 19 bases between them. Germline V CDR1 and CDR2: SNHLY, FYNNEI. This CDR3 region has 15 residues. CDR3 protein: CASSWATGYFDIQYF. Written as DNA, the CDR3 is TGTGCCAGCAGTTGGGCCACAGGTTATTTTGACATTCAGTACTTC.

Comments on this clonotype: A much larger clone sits a single nucleotide away, making a read error possible. The rearrangement joins TRBV29-1 to TRBJ1-1; no definite D call. Per the germline V gene, CDR1 is SQVTM and CDR2 is ANQGSEA. CDR3 size: 12 residues. The CDR3 spells CSVVPMNTEALF. As DNA, the CDR3 is TGCAGCGTTGTCCCGATGAACACTGAAGCTCTCTTT.

V gene TRBV12-3 or TRBV12-4 combines with J gene TRBJ2-1; 7 bases agree with TRBD2. The CDR3 runs to 15 residues. V shed 7 bases and J 7 bases; nucleotides not matched to a gene: 13. The CDR3 nucleotides read TGTGCCAGCAACCGAAGGGGAGGGAGGGCAAATGAGCAGTTCTTC. It translates to CASNRRGGRANEQFF.

This rearrangement joins TRBV2 to TRBJ2-2; D call uncertain. Germline lookup yields CDR1 SNHLY and CDR2 FYNNEI. Trimming took off 5 bases at V and 2 bases at J, with 9 bases between the two ends. The CDR3 contains 14 residues. CDR3 region: CASSLIRNTGELFF. The CDR3 DNA reads as TGTGCCAGCAGTTTAATCCGTAACACCGGGGAGCTGTTTTTT.

Ten or more counts support this clonotype. J is TRBJ2-7 and V is TRBV18, with TRBD2 matching 7 bases. The CDR3 consists of 14 residues. The germline V gene has CDR1 KGHSH and CDR2 LQKENI. Germline trimming cut 2 bases from V and 3 bases from J; bases unmatched to any gene: 4. CDR3 coding DNA: TGTGCCAGCTCACCAAGGGAGGGCGTCTACGAGCAGTACTTC. As protein: CASSPREGVYEQYF. The whole variable domain, remainder taken from reference TRBV18 and TRBJ2-7, is NAGVMQNPRHLVRRRGQEARLRCSPMKGHSHVYWYRQLPEEGLKFMVYLQKENIIDESGMPKERFSAEFPKEGPSILRIQQVVRGDSAAYFCASSPREGVYEQYFGPGTRLTVT.

The V gene is TRBV24-1, the J gene TRBJ1-2; D may be TRBD1 (6 bases). The V gene lost 4 bases and the J gene lost 3 bases, with 11 bases spanning the gap. The CDR3 covers 14 residues. Looked up from germline, CDR1 is KGHDR and CDR2 is SFDVKD. CDR3 sequence (DNA): TGTGCCACCAGTGAGCCTGACAGGTACTATGGCTACACCTTC. This translates into CATSEPDRYYGYTF.

The V gene is TRBV28, the J gene TRBJ2-3; a weak D match, TRBD2 (6 bases). Trimming took 6 bases from V and 1 from J, leaving 14 bases between them. The CDR3 sequence is 15 residues long. The germline V gene encodes CDR1 MDHEN and CDR2 SYDVKM. DNA for the CDR3: TGTGCCAGCAGGTTACCACTAGCAGGCACAGATACGCAGTATTTT. This sequence encodes CASRLPLAGTDTQYF.

The chain uses TRBV19 and TRBJ2-1; perhaps TRBD1 as D (5 bases). This CDR3 is built from 14 residues. Per the germline V gene, CDR1 is LNHDA and CDR2 is SQIVND (reference sequence). Trimming took 4 bases from V and 5 from J, leaving 12 bases between them. The CDR3 DNA follows: TGTGCCAGTAGTACCCTTAGACAGCACAATGAGCAGTTCTTC. This gives the protein CASSTLRQHNEQFF.

This clonotype was seen a handful of times. The rearrangement links TRBV25-1 to TRBJ2-1; 10 positions match TRBD1. The J segment lost 1 base and the V segment lost 4 bases, leaving 7 bases of the junction unmatched. This CDR3 comprises 17 residues. Germline V CDR1 and CDR2: MGHDK, SYGVNS. The CDR3 sequence: CASSVMKGQGSYNEQFF. The CDR3 DNA sequence: TGTGCCAGCAGTGTTATGAAGGGACAGGGGTCCTACAATGAGCAGTTCTTC.

Remarks on this clonotype: This may arise from a read error, as a much more abundant clone is one base away. The CDR3 ends on some other residue instead of the conserved phenylalanine or tryptophan, so this is likely a read error. The chain recombines TRBV29-1 with TRBJ2-1; 8 bases align to TRBD1. The CDR3 spans 14 residues. J was trimmed by 2 bases and V by 6 bases; bases with no gene match: 6. The germline gives CDR1 SQVTM, CDR2 ANQGSEA. The CDR3 loop reads CSVARTGTYNEQFL. The CDR3 coding sequence is TGCAGCGTCGCCCGGACAGGGACCTACAATGAGCAGTTCCTC.

The chain joins TRBV6-1 to TRBJ1-2, with D maybe TRBD1 (6 bases). The V gene lost 7 bases and the J gene lost 8 bases, with 14 bases spanning the gap. This CDR3 contains 12 residues. Germline CDR1 and CDR2: MNHNS and SASEGT. The CDR3 nucleotides are TGTGCCAGCACCAACGGGGGGGCGGGCTACACCTTC. The encoded protein is CASTNGGAGYTF.

This clonotype has ten or more counts. V gene TRBV7-3 combines with J gene TRBJ2-1, with unresolved D. Germline V gene data show CDR1 as SGHTA and CDR2 as FQGTGA. Trimming removed 1 base from V and 7 bases from J, with 5 bases in between. The CDR3 is made up of 12 amino acids. CDR3 sequence reads: CASSLNGNEQFF. DNA of the CDR3: TGTGCCAGCAGCTTAAACGGGAATGAGCAGTTCTTC.

Many counts were recorded for this clonotype. The V call is TRBV7-8, the J call TRBJ1-2; D perhaps matches TRBD1 (5 bases). CDR1 is SGHVS and CDR2 is FQNEAQ in the germline V gene. Deletions cut 1 base from V and 11 bases from J, with 14 bases between. The CDR3 has 13 residues. The CDR3 nucleotides are TGTGCCAGCAGCTTAGGCCGGGGCGAGAGGTACACCTTC. Its protein product is CASSLGRGERYTF.

In this sample, this clonotype turned up many times. This chain joins TRBV15 and TRBJ2-7, with 7 bases identical to TRBD1. Trimming cost V 5 bases and J 3 bases; bases outside gene matches: 4. The CDR3 extends over 13 amino acids. Per the germline V gene, CDR1 is LNHNV and CDR2 is YYDKDF (reference sequence). The DNA of the CDR3 is TGTGCCACCAGCCCGGGACAGCTCTACGAGCAGTACTTC. Its translation: CATSPGQLYEQYF.

J is TRBJ2-2 and V is TRBV9; D is unresolved. This CDR3 comprises 11 residues. The germline V gene encodes CDR1 SGDLS and CDR2 YYNGEE. The V end lost 3 bases, the J end lost 11 bases, and 8 bases lay between the germline ends. The CDR3 region has the DNA TGTGCCAGCAGCGACCCGGGCGAGCTGTTTTTT. It encodes CASSDPGELFF.

This clonotype was counted at least ten times. This sequence joins TRBV24-1 and TRBJ2-1; D ambiguous. CDR1 and CDR2 from the germline V gene are KGHDR and SFDVKD. The V and J ends lost 6 bases and 5 bases respectively, with 4 bases between them. The CDR3 is 11 residues long. The CDR3 here is CATSLHNEQFF. DNA of the CDR3: TGTGCCACCAGTCTCCACAATGAGCAGTTCTTC.

This clonotype was picked up many times. This chain connects TRBV6-1 to TRBJ2-1, with 9 bases lining up with TRBD2. V shed 3 bases and J 2 bases; nucleotides not matched to a gene: 17. CDR3 length: 20 residues. Germline V gene sequence: CDR1 MNHNS, CDR2 SASEGT. CDR3 in amino acids: CASSDIVGDFSSGTYNEQFF. The CDR3 DNA reads as TGTGCCAGCAGTGACATCGTCGGGGACTTCTCTAGCGGGACCTACAATGAGCAGTTCTTC.

This clonotype has a count of ten or more. The V call is TRBV20-1, the J call TRBJ2-1; 12 positions match TRBD2. There are 15 residues in the CDR3. Germline trimming cut 6 bases from V and 8 bases from J; bases unmatched to any gene: 11. The V gene's germline CDR1 is DFQATT and CDR2 SNEGSKA (reference sequence). The DNA for the CDR3 is TGCAGTGCAGAGGGAGCTAGCGGGAGGGCTCATGAGCAGTTCTTC. It is translated as CSAEGASGRAHEQFF.

This rearrangement joins TRBV7-2 to TRBJ2-7; 7 bases map to TRBD1. The V and J ends lost 1 base and 2 bases, in that order; junction bases with no gene match: 5. The germline V gene has CDR1 SGHTA and CDR2 FQGNSA. CDR3 length equals 15 residues. This CDR3 reads CASSLDRGFPYEQYF. The CDR3 DNA is TGTGCCAGCAGCTTAGACAGGGGCTTCCCCTACGAGCAGTACTTC.

The sample holds many counts of this clonotype. The chain joins TRBV11-2 to TRBJ2-5, with 10 bases lining up with TRBD2. The germline V gene encodes CDR1 SGHAT and CDR2 FQNNGV. This CDR3 contains 16 residues. V lost 4 bases, J lost 5 bases, and 10 bases stayed unmatched. The CDR3 DNA reads TGTGCCAGCAGCTCGGATGCTAGCGGGAGACGGGAGACCCAGTACTTC. Amino acid sequence: CASSSDASGRRETQYF.

Regarding this clonotype: A much larger clone lies one base from this, so it may be a read error. This sequence joins TRBV14 and TRBJ2-2; no clear D. Looked up from germline, CDR1 is SGHDN and CDR2 is FVKESK. Between the trimmed V and J ends, which lost 3 bases and 5 bases, there was a span of 4 bases. The CDR3 loop spans 12 amino acids. The CDR3 region has the DNA TGTGCCAGCAGCCACCATACCGGGGAGCTGTTTTTT. Its translation is CASSHHTGELFF.

This clonotype has a handful of counts. The CDR3 sequence is CATSVTGSTDTQYF. CDR3 nucleotides: TGTGCCACCAGTGTGACGGGGAGCACAGATACGCAGTATTTT. This chain uses TRBV24-1 with TRBJ2-3, with a tentative D call TRBD2 (5 bases). V was pared by 5 bases and J by 0 bases, with 8 bases between. Per the germline V gene, CDR1 is KGHDR and CDR2 is SFDVKD. The CDR3 runs 14 residues.